This entry lists 15 T cell receptor beta chains sequenced from one sample in a study of OX40 agonist ivuxolimab in advanced cancers. TCRdb's table, derived via immunoSEQ multiplex PCR, lists solely in-frame clones and lacks some. In the table there are tens of thousands of clones, about 79% of which are singletons. The sample in question was CD4+ or CD8+ T cells sorted from blood, obtained in a trial of the OX40 agonist ivuxolimab. The receptors stem from an adult with an advanced solid tumor such as melanoma, head and neck, liver or kidney cancer.

The chain uses TRBV5-4 and TRBJ2-7, with D hard to call. The CDR3 spans 12 residues. Germline loops: CDR1 SGHNT, CDR2 YYREEE (reference sequence). Deletions cut 1 base from V and 6 bases from J, with 8 bases between. DNA for the CDR3: TGTGCCAGCAGCTTGCACCAGCGCGAGCAGTACTTC. It translates to CASSLHQREQYF.

J is TRBJ2-1 and V is TRBV6-1; TRBD2 aligns across 11 bases. Germline CDR1 reads MNHNS; CDR2 reads SASEGT. After removal of 4 bases from V and 4 bases from J, the junction contained 9 bases not matched to a gene. The CDR3 sequence is 17 residues long. CDR3 in amino acids: CASSVSGTSGPYNEQFF. The CDR3 DNA follows: TGTGCCAGCAGTGTGAGCGGGACTAGCGGCCCATACAATGAGCAGTTCTTC.

The gene calls are TRBV5-1 and TRBJ1-1; perhaps TRBD1 as D (6 bases). The germline V and J ends were trimmed by 0 bases and 3 bases, with 12 bases remaining between them. The CDR3 covers 15 residues. Germline V CDR1 and CDR2: SGHRS, YFSETQ. The CDR3 nucleotides read TGCGCCAGCAGCTTGGGCGGGGGGGCGTACACTGAAGCTTTCTTT. Its protein product is CASSLGGGAYTEAFF.

V and J are TRBV7-9 and TRBJ1-4, with D possibly TRBD1 on 5 matching bases. V lost 3 bases, J lost 8 bases, and 13 bases lay in between. The V gene's germline CDR1 is SEHNR and CDR2 FQNEAQ (reference sequence). The CDR3 extends over 14 amino acids. CDR3 DNA: TGTGCCAGCAGCTTTGGGGGGGAAGGAGAAAAACTGTTTTTT. Protein: CASSFGGEGEKLFF.

Concerning this clone itself: The sample carries other DNA sequences with the same CDR3. The chain is built from TRBV5-8 and TRBJ2-7; D might be TRBD1 or TRBD2, each matching 5 bases. Trimming shortened V by 2 bases and J by 3 bases, and 12 bases separated the two germline ends. The germline V gene encodes CDR1 SGHTS and CDR2 YDEGEE. CDR3 length: 14 residues. The CDR3 DNA follows: TGTGCCAGCAGCTTAGGGACGGGGAACTACGAGCAGTACTTC. Translating gives CASSLGTGNYEQYF.

This chain connects TRBV15 to TRBJ2-2; 16 bases agree with TRBD2. The V gene end was trimmed by 5 bases and the J gene end by 3 bases; junction bases not matched to a gene: 6. The CDR3 spans 18 residues. Germline lookup yields CDR1 LNHNV and CDR2 YYDKDF (reference sequence). In DNA, the CDR3 is TGTGCCACCAGCCTGGGACTAGCGGGGGGGCCAGACACCGGGGAGCTGTTTTTT. Translation gives CATSLGLAGGPDTGELFF.

This clone was observed a single time. The V gene is TRBV5-4, the J gene TRBJ1-5; D may be TRBD1 (5 bases). Per the germline V gene, CDR1 is SGHNT and CDR2 is YYREEE (reference sequence). This CDR3 comprises 15 residues. V was clipped by 0 bases and J by 3 bases, with 10 bases between them. Written as DNA, the CDR3 is TGTGCCAGCAGCTTGGGGGCAGGGTTCAATCAGCCCCAGCATTTT. This gives the protein CASSLGAGFNQPQHF. The full variable domain, its missing parts supplied by reference TRBV5-4 and TRBJ1-5, is ETGVTQSPTHLIKTRGQQVTLRCSSQSGHNTVSWYQQALGQGPQFIFQYYREEENGRGNFPPRFSGLQFPNYSSELNVNALELDDSALYLCASSLGAGFNQPQHFGDGTRLSIL.

The chain recombines TRBV18 with TRBJ2-1, with 9 bases aligning to TRBD1. The junction had 9 bases not matched to a gene; V was cut back by 6 bases and J by 6 bases. The CDR3 runs to 15 residues. Germline lookup yields CDR1 KGHSH and CDR2 LQKENI. CDR3 coding DNA: TGTGCCAGCTCGCCCGGGACAGGGTCTGGCAATGAGCAGTTCTTC. Protein sequence: CASSPGTGSGNEQFF.

This clone was found once. This chain uses TRBV10-1 with TRBJ1-1; D call uncertain. Per the germline V gene, CDR1 is WNHNN and CDR2 is SYGVQD (reference sequence). Trimming shortened V by 3 bases and J by 0 bases, and 8 bases separated the two germline ends. The CDR3 length is 14 residues. The CDR3 protein is CASSDSGVNTEAFF. In nucleotides, the CDR3 is TGCGCCAGCAGTGACTCCGGGGTGAACACTGAAGCTTTCTTT.

This chain links TRBV5-1 with TRBJ2-1; 7 bases are shared with TRBD1. Germline loops: CDR1 SGHRS, CDR2 YFSETQ. V lost 5 bases, J lost 5 bases, and 4 bases stayed unmatched. CDR3 size: 13 residues. The CDR3 DNA reads as TGCGCCAGCAGACAGGGGCCAGACAATGAGCAGTTCTTC. Translated, it gives CASRQGPDNEQFF.

The J gene is TRBJ1-2, the V gene TRBV18; 12 nucleotides line up with TRBD1. The CDR3 runs to 17 residues. Per the germline V gene, CDR1 is KGHSH and CDR2 is LQKENI. With 3 bases clipped from V and 4 bases from J, the junction kept 9 bases outside the gene matches. CDR3 residues: CASSPVSGQGASYGYTF. CDR3 nucleotides: TGTGCCAGCTCACCCGTTTCGGGACAGGGGGCAAGCTATGGCTACACCTTC.

This clone appeared a few times. The chain couples TRBV7-9 to TRBJ2-5; the match to TRBD1 covers 11 bases. V shed 5 bases, J shed 4 bases, and the junction held 9 bases outside the gene matches. This CDR3 region has 16 residues. Germline V gene lookup returns CDR1 SEHNR and CDR2 FQNEAQ (reference sequence). The CDR3 sequence is CASSRLPGQGGETQYF. CDR3 coding DNA: TGTGCCAGCAGCCGTTTACCGGGACAGGGGGGAGAGACCCAGTACTTC. The variable domain in full, completed from reference TRBV7-9 and TRBJ2-5, reads DTGVSQNPRHKITKRGQNVTFRCDPISEHNRLYWYRQTLGQGPEFLTYFQNEAQLEKSRLLSDRFSAERPKGSFSTLEIQRTEQGDSAMYLCASSRLPGQGGETQYFGPGTRLLVL.

The chain recombines TRBV19 with TRBJ2-2; possible D gene TRBD2, 6 bases. The length of the CDR3 is 18 residues. Trimming removed 4 bases from V and 4 bases from J, with 22 bases in between. Germline CDR1 is LNHDA and CDR2 is SQIVND (reference sequence). As DNA, the CDR3 is TGTGCCAGTAGTAATCGAAGACTAGTGGTGAGGGGCACCGGGGAGCTGTTTTTT. This sequence encodes CASSNRRLVVRGTGELFF.

The V gene is TRBV6-5, the J gene TRBJ1-5, with 7 bases that match TRBD1. CDR1 and CDR2 (germline): MNHEY, SVGAGI. This CDR3 is built from 14 residues. Trimming at V came to 5 bases and at J to 7 bases, leaving 8 bases not matched to a gene. The CDR3 region has the DNA TGTGCCAGCAGTGACGGACAGGTCGCACAGCCCCAGCATTTT. It encodes CASSDGQVAQPQHF.

The chain carries TRBV4-1 and TRBJ2-7, with a weak D call TRBD1 (6 bases). Germline V gives CDR1 MGHRA, CDR2 YSYEKL. The CDR3 sequence is 14 residues long. The germline V and J ends were trimmed by 0 bases and 3 bases, with 9 bases remaining between them. CDR3 residues: CASSQEDSHYEQYF. CDR3 nucleotides: TGCGCCAGCAGCCAAGAGGACAGCCACTACGAGCAGTACTTC.